This TCR beta chain was captured in a study of blood T cell repertoires in COVID-19. Study in general: Italy, Spain and the United States were the sources of the convalescent and acute COVID-19 samples.

The CDR3 contains 13 residues. CDR1 is MDHEN, CDR2 SYDVKM, per germline. To note about this clone: One junction end disagrees with the germline gene, perhaps due to a read error.

The repertoire was sequenced with immunoSEQ multiplex PCR; TCRdb's copy has only in-frame clones and lacks some. There are 90,000 to 110,000 clones in the sample; roughly 85% occur only once, and 15% to 20% lies in the top ten. The chain carries TRBV28 and TRBJ2-3, with D tentatively TRBD1 (5 bases). The sequence came from a woman aged 60-70 years with acute or convalescent COVID-19. Sequenced material: peripheral blood. CDR3 protein: CATSRGWTDTQYF. CDR3 in DNA: TGTGCCACCAGTAGGGGTTGGACAGATACGCAGTATTTT.